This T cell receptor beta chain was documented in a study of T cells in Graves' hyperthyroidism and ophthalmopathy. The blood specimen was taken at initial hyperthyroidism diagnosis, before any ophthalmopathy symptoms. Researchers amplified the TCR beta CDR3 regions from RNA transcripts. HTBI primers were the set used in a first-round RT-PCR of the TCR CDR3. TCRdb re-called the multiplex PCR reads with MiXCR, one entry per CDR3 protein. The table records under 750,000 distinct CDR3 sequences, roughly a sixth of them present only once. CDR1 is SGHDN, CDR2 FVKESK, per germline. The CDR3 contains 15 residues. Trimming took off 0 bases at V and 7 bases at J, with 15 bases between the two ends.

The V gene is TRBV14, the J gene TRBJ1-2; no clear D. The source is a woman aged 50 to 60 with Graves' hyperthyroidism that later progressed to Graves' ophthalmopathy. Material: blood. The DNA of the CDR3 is TGTGCCAGCAGCCAAGAGGGCGGCCGTGCTAGTGGCTACACCTTC. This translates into CASSQEGGRASGYTF.